Listed below are T cell receptor beta chains from one sample, sequenced in a study of shared clonotypes between healthy human individuals. Generated by immunoSEQ multiplex PCR, the TCRdb table keeps only in-frame clones and is missing some. This table has about 710,000 clones, approximately 72% appearing once. Specimen: memory CD4+ T cells sorted from blood. Receptor source: a woman between 25 and 40 years old in good health. CDR3s include the opening cysteine and the closing phenylalanine or tryptophan. The D gene is left open where the match is weak. Not all rows give a size; the values are once, few, many and, for expanded clones, a class.

>TRBV19|TRBD2|TRBJ2-3|few
TGTGCCAGTACGACTAGCGGGAGCCCTACGCAGTATTTT
CASTTSGSPTQYF
>TRBV9|TRBD2|TRBJ2-7|-
TGTGCCAGCAGCGTGGGCGGGGGGAACTCCTACGAGCAGTACTTC
CASSVGGGNSYEQYF
>TRBV18|-|TRBJ2-2|-
TGTGCCAGCTCACCACGAGACACCCCAGTGACCGGGGAGCTGTTTTTT
CASSPRDTPVTGELFF
>TRBV5-1|-|TRBJ1-3|-
TGCGCCAGCAGCTGGGGAAGTGGGACTACTGGAAACACCATATATTTT
CASSWGSGTTGNTIYF
>TRBV5-1|-|TRBJ2-1|-
TGCGCCAGCAGCTTGGTGGGACCCCAGAACAATGAGCAGTTCTTC
CASSLVGPQNNEQFF
>TRBV6-5|-|TRBJ1-6|once
TGTGCCAGCAGTTACTCCAATAATTCACCCCTCCACTTT
CASSYSNNSPLHF
>TRBV11-2|TRBD2|TRBJ2-1|-
TGTGCCAGCAGCTTATGGACTAGCGGCTACAATGAGCAGTTCTTC
CASSLWTSGYNEQFF
>TRBV7-6|-|TRBJ1-4|-
TGTGCCAGCAGCTTGAACAGGGTTTCCGATGAAAAACTGTTTTTT
CASSLNRVSDEKLFF
>TRBV2|-|TRBJ1-6|-
TGTGCCAGCAAACGGACAGAAGATAGGAATTCACCCCTCCACTTT
CASKRTEDRNSPLHF
>TRBV2|-|TRBJ2-5|-
TGTGCCAGCACTATTGGCCCCCAGACCCAGTACTTC
CASTIGPQTQYF
>TRBV7-8|-|TRBJ2-7|-
TGTGCCAGCAGCTTCGAGGGCCCCCCTTACGAGCAGTACTTC
CASSFEGPPYEQYF
>TRBV4-1|-|TRBJ2-7|-
TGCGCCAGCAGCCACTCCGGGTCATCCTACGAGCAGTACTTC
CASSHSGSSYEQYF
>TRBV5-4|-|TRBJ1-4|-
TGTGCCAGCAGCTTGCGGGTAGGGGGGAATGAAAAACTGTTTTTT
CASSLRVGGNEKLFF
>TRBV6-1|-|TRBJ2-2|-
TGTGCCAGCATCGAAAGTTCGGGCACCGGGGAGCTGTTTTTT
CASIESSGTGELFF
>TRBV10-3|TRBD2|TRBJ2-1|-
TGTGCCATCAGTGAAGAGACTAGCGGGAGTAAAGATGAGCAGTTCTTC
CAISEETSGSKDEQFF
>TRBV5-1|-|TRBJ2-1|few
TGCGCCAGCAGCTTGAGTAGCGGTTCCTACAATGAGCAGTTCTTC
CASSLSSGSYNEQFF
>TRBV13|-|TRBJ2-1|-
TGTGCCAGCAGCTTAGTCCGGCGGAACAATGAGCAGTTCTTC
CASSLVRRNNEQFF
>TRBV27|TRBD1|TRBJ1-5|-
TGTGCCAGCAAACCGGGACAGGGACTCTCCCCCCAGCATTTT
CASKPGQGLSPQHF
>TRBV6-1|-|TRBJ2-3|-
TGTGCCAGCAGCCCAGGAGGGGGAGATACGCAGTATTTT
CASSPGGGDTQYF
>TRBV7-8|-|TRBJ2-2|-
TGTGCCAGCAGCGTGTTACTTGGGGCCGGGGAGCTGTTTTTT
CASSVLLGAGELFF
>TRBV5-1|-|TRBJ1-1|-
TGCGCCAGCAGCTTGTATCGGGGTAACACTGAAGCTTTCTTT
CASSLYRGNTEAFF
>TRBV5-1|-|TRBJ2-1|once
TGCGCCAGCAGCATCAGCTCAAGCTCCTACAATGAGCAGTTCTTC
CASSISSSSYNEQFF
>TRBV7-8|-|TRBJ2-5|-
TGTGCCAGCAGCTTAGTGCTACCTCCGGAGACCCAGTACTTC
CASSLVLPPETQYF
>TRBV4-1|-|TRBJ2-1|-
TGCGCCAGCAGCGGTACTAGCTACGGTGAGCAGTTCTTC
CASSGTSYGEQFF
>TRBV7-8|-|TRBJ1-5|-
TGTGCCAGCAGCTTCAGCCGAGGTTCTGACTATAGCAATCAGCCCCAGCATTTT
CASSFSRGSDYSNQPQHF
>TRBV7-2|-|TRBJ2-6|-
TGTGCCAGCAGCGAACAGGCCTCTGGGGCCAACGTCCTGACTTTC
CASSEQASGANVLTF
>TRBV4-1|-|TRBJ2-7|-
TGCGCCAGCAGCGGGAGGAAGTACGAGCAGTACTTC
CASSGRKYEQYF
>TRBV9|TRBD2|TRBJ2-2|once
TGTGCCAGCAGCAAAAGGACTAGCCAAACCGGGGAGCTGTTTTTT
CASSKRTSQTGELFF
>TRBV21-1|-|TRBJ2-1|-
TGTGCCAGCAGCAAAGGGGCGAGGGAGAGCGCTTTAGATGAGCAGTTCTTC
CASSKGARESALDEQFF
>TRBV5-5|TRBD2|TRBJ2-7|-
TGTGCCAGCAGCTTAATTACTAGCGGGAGTAACGAGCAGTACTTC
CASSLITSGSNEQYF
>TRBV4-1|-|TRBJ1-2|-
TGCGCCAGCAGCCAATCGGGGGATCGAGGCTACACCTTC
CASSQSGDRGYTF
>TRBV9|-|TRBJ1-5|-
TGTGCCAGCAGCGTAGGAATATGGGGTCAGCCCCAGCATTTT
CASSVGIWGQPQHF
>TRBV19|-|TRBJ1-1|-
TGTGCCAGTAGTCACCGGGGCCCTGAAGCTTTCTTT
CASSHRGPEAFF
>TRBV30|-|TRBJ1-6|-
TGTGCCTGGAGTGGCGCCTTTAAAGCACCCCTCCACTTT
CAWSGAFKAPLHF
>TRBV27|TRBD2|TRBJ2-5|-
TGTGCCAGCAGATTCAGCGGGGTGGCAGAGACCCAGTACTTC
CASRFSGVAETQYF
>TRBV28|-|TRBJ2-1|-
TGTGCCAGCAGTTTGGGACATTCATACAATGAGCAGTTCTTC
CASSLGHSYNEQFF
>TRBV4-1|-|TRBJ2-2|few
TGCGCCAGCAGCCAAGCCAGTAGGATGAGCACCGGGGAGCTGTTTTTT
CASSQASRMSTGELFF